The rows below give T cell receptor beta chains drawn from one sample of a study of breast tumors, draining lymph nodes, adjacent tissues. TCRdb redid the calling of the multiplex PCR reads with MiXCR, one entry per CDR3 protein. Of around 130,000 distinct CDR3 sequences listed, 15% to 20% are singletons. Sequences were obtained from axillary lymph node tissue. These receptor sequences come from a female donor with breast cancer. Some clones in this sample may be carry-over from other donors' samples. Both conserved end residues are part of each CDR3. Fields, in order: CDR3 DNA, CDR3 protein, clone size, D gene, V gene, J gene. A D gene is named only where the DNA matches it firmly. Expanded clones are given a class, and other clones once, few, many or no size at all.

cdr3_nt: TGTGCCTGTAGTATCCTCCCCGGTGGGGGGGCCAAAAACATTCAGTACTTC
cdr3_aa: CACSILPGGGAKNIQYF
clone_size: -
d_call: -
v_call: TRBV19
j_call: TRBJ2-4

cdr3_nt: TGTGCCAGCAGTGACGGAGACATCCCCAAAAACATTCAGTACTTC
cdr3_aa: CASSDGDIPKNIQYF
clone_size: -
d_call: -
v_call: TRBV6-4
j_call: TRBJ2-4

cdr3_nt: TGTGCCAGCAGTTTAGCGACTAGCGGGAGTTACGAGCAGTACTTC
cdr3_aa: CASSLATSGSYEQYF
clone_size: many
d_call: TRBD2
v_call: TRBV27
j_call: TRBJ2-7

cdr3_nt: TGTGCCAGCAGCTTGGTAGGGAACTATGGCTACACCTTC
cdr3_aa: CASSLVGNYGYTF
clone_size: many
d_call: -
v_call: TRBV5-8
j_call: TRBJ1-2

cdr3_nt: TGCAGTGCACGGGGTGGGGCGGGGCGCAGGTTTATGAACACTGAAGCTTTCTTT
cdr3_aa: CSARGGAGRRFMNTEAFF
clone_size: -
d_call: -
v_call: TRBV20-1
j_call: TRBJ1-1

cdr3_nt: TGTGCCAGCAGTGAGAGGGGGCTCTATGGCTACACCTTC
cdr3_aa: CASSERGLYGYTF
clone_size: many
d_call: TRBD1
v_call: TRBV2
j_call: TRBJ1-2

cdr3_nt: TGTGCCAGCAGTCAACCGGGACTAGCACAGAGCGAGCAGTACTTC
cdr3_aa: CASSQPGLAQSEQYF
clone_size: many
d_call: TRBD2
v_call: TRBV27
j_call: TRBJ2-7

cdr3_nt: TGTGCCAGCAGCTTAGGTTACAATGGAAACACCATATATTTT
cdr3_aa: CASSLGYNGNTIYF
clone_size: many
d_call: -
v_call: TRBV7-2
j_call: TRBJ1-3

cdr3_nt: TGTGCCAGCAGCCAAGTTCCCACAGGGGGCGAGGAAAAACTGTTTTTT
cdr3_aa: CASSQVPTGGEEKLFF
clone_size: -
d_call: TRBD1
v_call: TRBV3-1
j_call: TRBJ1-4

cdr3_nt: TGCGCCAGCAGTGGGGGGACTAGCCATGACTACGAGCAGTACTTC
cdr3_aa: CASSGGTSHDYEQYF
clone_size: many
d_call: TRBD2
v_call: TRBV10-2
j_call: TRBJ2-7

cdr3_nt: TGTGCCAGCAGCTTATCCATGGTCAGCACAGATACGCAGTATTTT
cdr3_aa: CASSLSMVSTDTQYF
clone_size: many
d_call: -
v_call: TRBV7-9
j_call: TRBJ2-3

cdr3_nt: TGTGCCAGCAGCTCCCCGGGACAGTACGGGCCTAGCGGCTACAATGAGCGGTTCTTC
cdr3_aa: CASSSPGQYGPSGYNERFF
clone_size: -
d_call: -
v_call: TRBV7-9
j_call: TRBJ2-1

cdr3_nt: TGTGCCAGCAGGAGGAGGGACACATATAGCAATCAGCCCCAGCATTTT
cdr3_aa: CASRRRDTYSNQPQHF
clone_size: many
d_call: -
v_call: TRBV6-1
j_call: TRBJ1-5

cdr3_nt: TGTGCCAGCAGTGAAGTGATCCAGGGACGTGAGACCCAGTACTTC
cdr3_aa: CASSEVIQGRETQYF
clone_size: many
d_call: -
v_call: TRBV6-1
j_call: TRBJ2-5

cdr3_nt: TGTGCCAGCAGCTTAACAGGGGCTAACCAAGAGACCCAGTACTTC
cdr3_aa: CASSLTGANQETQYF
clone_size: many
d_call: -
v_call: TRBV7-3
j_call: TRBJ2-5

cdr3_nt: TGTGCCAGCAGCTTATGGCGGGACACAGATACGCAGTATTTT
cdr3_aa: CASSLWRDTDTQYF
clone_size: many
d_call: -
v_call: TRBV7-2
j_call: TRBJ2-3

cdr3_nt: TGTGCCAGCAGTTATAGTCGATCGAGCGGGACTGAAGAGACCCAGTACTTC
cdr3_aa: CASSYSRSSGTEETQYF
clone_size: few
d_call: TRBD2
v_call: TRBV6-2/TRBV6-3
j_call: TRBJ2-5

cdr3_nt: TGCAGTGCTACTACAGGGGCTGGCTATGGCTACACCTTC
cdr3_aa: CSATTGAGYGYTF
clone_size: -
d_call: TRBD1
v_call: TRBV20-1
j_call: TRBJ1-2

cdr3_nt: TGTGCCATTCAGGAGATAAGTGGCAATCAGCCCCAGCATTTT
cdr3_aa: CAIQEISGNQPQHF
clone_size: few
d_call: -
v_call: TRBV6-1
j_call: TRBJ1-5

cdr3_nt: TGCAGCGTTTTAACCGGGACAACCTACGAGCAGTACTTC
cdr3_aa: CSVLTGTTYEQYF
clone_size: many
d_call: -
v_call: TRBV29-1
j_call: TRBJ2-7

cdr3_nt: TGTGCCAGCAGCGAACCTCGGAGCGCCTACAATGAGCAGTTCTTC
cdr3_aa: CASSEPRSAYNEQFF
clone_size: few
d_call: -
v_call: TRBV5-4
j_call: TRBJ2-1

cdr3_nt: TGTGCCAGCAGTCAAGGGACAGAATATTATGGCTACACCTTC
cdr3_aa: CASSQGTEYYGYTF
clone_size: -
d_call: TRBD1
v_call: TRBV28
j_call: TRBJ1-2

cdr3_nt: TGTGCCAGCAGCCAGGAACTAGGTTTAAAGGGGGGGGCCACAGATACGCAGTATTTT
cdr3_aa: CASSQELGLKGGATDTQYF
clone_size: many
d_call: -
v_call: TRBV4-2
j_call: TRBJ2-3

cdr3_nt: TGTGCCAGCAGCTCGCGGGGGGGCCAAGAGACCCAGTACTTC
cdr3_aa: CASSSRGGQETQYF
clone_size: many
d_call: TRBD2
v_call: TRBV5-5
j_call: TRBJ2-5

cdr3_nt: TGCGCCAGCAGCTTCGCAGGGGGCGATGAGCAGTTCTTC
cdr3_aa: CASSFAGGDEQFF
clone_size: many
d_call: TRBD1
v_call: TRBV5-1
j_call: TRBJ2-1

cdr3_nt: TGTACCAGCTCCACCACGACGGACACCGGGACCCAGTACTTC
cdr3_aa: CTSSTTTDTGTQYF
clone_size: -
d_call: -
v_call: TRBV18
j_call: TRBJ2-5

cdr3_nt: TGTGCCAGCAGCTTCCGGGGGCGAGAGACCCAGTACTTC
cdr3_aa: CASSFRGRETQYF
clone_size: many
d_call: -
v_call: TRBV11-2
j_call: TRBJ2-5